The 23 T cell receptor beta chains given below trace back to one sample, sequenced in a study of identical twins. TCRdb ran MiXCR on the 5' RACE reads and lists one entry per CDR3 protein. The sample holds around 500,000 distinct CDR3 sequences, approximately 15% seen once. The same sample was also used in a study of yellow fever vaccine responses in identical twins.

Sequenced input: CD4+ T cells sorted from blood. The source is a young woman in good health.

The V gene is TRBV5-6, the J gene TRBJ1-1; weak D call: TRBD1 (6 bases). Germline loops: CDR1 SGHDT, CDR2 YYEEEE. The CDR3 consists of 15 residues. V was shortened by 4 bases and J by 8 bases, with 21 bases between the two germline ends. The CDR3 here is CASSTAGHSSGEAFF. CDR3 nucleotide sequence: TGTGCCAGCAGCACGGCGGGACATTCGTCGGGCGAAGCTTTCTTT.

This clonotype was detected a few times. The chain uses TRBV5-1 and TRBJ2-3; TRBD1 matches 10 bases. After removal of 9 bases from V and 2 bases from J, the junction contained 6 bases not matched to a gene. CDR3 size: 14 residues. Germline-derived CDR1 and CDR2 are SGHRS and YFSETQ. The CDR3, as DNA: TGCGCCATCTCGACAGGGGGCAACACAGATACGCAGTATTTT. Protein sequence: CAISTGGNTDTQYF.

This clonotype was seen repeatedly, ten times or more. The chain is built from TRBV21-1 and TRBJ2-1; the DNA was not compared with TRBD1, the D call given in the table. TRBV21-1 corresponds to a pseudogene. The CDR3 totals 17 residues. The CDR3 loop is CASSKYAGKGRRNEQFF. CDR3 coding DNA: TGTGCCAGCAGCAAATACGCAGGGAAGGGTAGACGGAATGAGCAGTTCTTC.

V gene TRBV28 combines with J gene TRBJ2-7, with a tentative D call TRBD2 (5 bases). V was trimmed by 1 base and J by 3 bases, leaving 13 bases between them. The CDR3 consists of 15 residues. Germline CDR1 MDHEN, CDR2 SYDVKM. CDR3 nucleotide sequence: TGTGCCAGCAGTTTATCCCCTGGACTGGGCTACGAGCAGTACTTC. The encoded protein is CASSLSPGLGYEQYF.

This chain joins TRBV29-1 and TRBJ2-3, with D possibly matching TRBD2 (7 bases). Trimming removed 6 bases at V and 2 bases at J, with 15 bases between. The CDR3 consists of 14 residues. Germline assignment: CDR1 SQVTM and CDR2 ANQGSEA. The CDR3 loop is CSVALGGATDTQYF. The CDR3 nucleotides are TGCAGCGTCGCCCTGGGGGGGGCCACAGATACGCAGTATTTT.

The rearrangement links TRBV12-3 or TRBV12-4 to TRBJ1-1; D might be TRBD1 (5 bases). V shed 3 bases and J shed 6 bases, with 14 bases lying between them. The CDR3 extends over 14 amino acids. In DNA, the CDR3 is TGTGCCAGCAGTTTTCCTCGCGCGGGGGCTGAAGCTTTCTTT. It specifies CASSFPRAGAEAFF.

J is TRBJ2-7 and V is TRBV5-1, with D perhaps TRBD1 (5 bases). Trimming cost V 1 base and J 2 bases, with 13 bases left between them. This CDR3 is 15 amino acids long. The germline V gene encodes CDR1 SGHRS and CDR2 YFSETQ. The CDR3 coding sequence is TGCGCCAGCAGCTTGCCCAGGGAACCAACCTACGAGCAGTACTTC. Its protein product is CASSLPREPTYEQYF.

The J gene is TRBJ2-2, the V gene TRBV5-1, with a possible D match to TRBD1 (5 bases). Germline CDR1 SGHRS, CDR2 YFSETQ. V dropped 4 bases and J dropped 5 bases, with 12 bases sitting between them. The CDR3 length is 14 residues. DNA for the CDR3: TGCGCCAGCAGCCCCGACCGACAGACCGGGGAGCTGTTTTTT. This gives the protein CASSPDRQTGELFF.

This clonotype was seen ten or more times. The chain carries TRBV4-3 and TRBJ2-7; D is undetermined. The CDR3 contains 15 residues. Germline-derived CDR1 and CDR2 are LGHNA and YSLEER. V dropped 0 bases and J dropped 3 bases, with 12 bases sitting between them. CDR3 amino acids: CASSQEVQARYEQYF. Written as DNA, the CDR3 is TGCGCCAGCAGCCAAGAGGTTCAGGCGCGCTACGAGCAGTACTTC.

This clonotype was observed a few times. The V and J genes are TRBV5-5 and TRBJ2-1, with TRBD2 identical over 10 bases. This CDR3 is 15 amino acids long. From germline, CDR1 is SGHKS and CDR2 YYEKEE (reference sequence). V lost 4 bases to trimming and J lost 8 bases; unmatched junction nucleotides: 9. CDR3 DNA: TGTGCCAGCAGCCCTTCCCTAGCGGGAGTGTATGAGCAGTTCTTC. This translates into CASSPSLAGVYEQFF.

The table lists this clonotype with a few counts. This chain connects TRBV11-2 to TRBJ2-4; TRBD2 aligns across 16 bases. This CDR3 comprises 18 residues. V lost 5 bases, J lost 6 bases, and 10 bases stayed unmatched. CDR1 is SGHAT, CDR2 FQNNGV, per germline. The CDR3 DNA is TGTGCCAGCAGCCCTCCGGGACTAGCGGGAGGGCGGCTAAACATTCAGTACTTC. It specifies CASSPPGLAGGRLNIQYF.

This clonotype was observed a handful of times. This chain connects TRBV5-1 to TRBJ2-5; 11 nucleotides match TRBD2. Trimming cost V 2 bases and J 4 bases; bases outside gene matches: 4. Germline-derived CDR1 and CDR2 are SGHRS and YFSETQ. This CDR3 contains 15 residues. Here the CDR3 reads CASSLLAGALETQYF. CDR3 bases: TGCGCCAGCAGCTTACTAGCGGGAGCTCTAGAGACCCAGTACTTC.

The chain carries TRBV5-6 and TRBJ2-7; maybe TRBD1 (5 bases). This CDR3 is built from 16 residues. Looked up from germline, CDR1 is SGHDT and CDR2 is YYEEEE. V lost 4 bases and J lost 2, with 19 bases in between. CDR3 sequence (DNA): TGTGCCAGCAGCATAGGACCTAGGGGTGGACCCTACGAGCAGTACTTC. This sequence encodes CASSIGPRGGPYEQYF.

This clonotype has only a few counts. The chain links TRBV4-3 to TRBJ1-4, with a weak D call TRBD1 (6 bases). This CDR3 has 16 residues. Germline CDR1 and CDR2: LGHNA and YSLEER. V lost 0 bases, J lost 9 bases, and 17 bases lay in between. The CDR3 DNA is TGCGCCAGCAGCCAAGATCCGGGACACCAAGGGAAAAAACTGTTTTTT. Its translation: CASSQDPGHQGKKLFF.

The chain uses TRBV12-5 and TRBJ2-2, with 9 positions matching TRBD2. The junction had 1 base not matched to a gene; V was cut back by 1 base and J by 4 bases. CDR3 length: 15 residues. CDR1 is LGHNT, CDR2 FRNRAP, per germline. The CDR3 is CASGLERGATGELFF. The CDR3 bases are TGTGCTAGTGGTTTGGAGCGGGGGGCCACCGGGGAGCTGTTTTTT.

This clonotype has only one observation. The chain links TRBV2 to TRBJ2-5; no clear D gene. V lost 7 bases and J 2 bases, leaving 17 bases between the germline ends. This CDR3 is 15 amino acids long. Germline assignment: CDR1 SNHLY and CDR2 FYNNEI. CDR3 loop: CASISVGSRQETQYF. CDR3 DNA sequence: TGTGCCAGCATCTCAGTAGGGTCCAGGCAAGAGACCCAGTACTTC.

The V call is TRBV5-4, the J call TRBJ2-1; D possibly corresponds to TRBD1 (6 bases). V was cut by 7 bases and J by 2 bases, with 19 bases left in between. CDR1 SGHNT and CDR2 YYREEE come from the germline V gene (reference sequence). This CDR3 spans 16 amino acids. The CDR3 loop reads CASANPRDTPYNEQFF. The CDR3 DNA reads TGTGCCAGCGCAAACCCCCGGGACACACCCTACAATGAGCAGTTCTTC. Variable domain in full (rest from reference TRBV5-4 and TRBJ2-1): ETGVTQSPTHLIKTRGQQVTLRCSSQSGHNTVSWYQQALGQGPQFIFQYYREEENGRGNFPPRFSGLQFPNYSSELNVNALELDDSALYLCASANPRDTPYNEQFFGPGTRLTVL.

V is TRBV14 and J is TRBJ2-7; maybe TRBD1 (8 bases). Per germline, CDR1 SGHDN and CDR2 FVKESK. The germline V and J ends were trimmed by 1 base and 7 bases, with 20 bases remaining between them. The CDR3 is 16 amino acids. CDR3 coding DNA: TGTGCCAGCAGCCAAGCCAGGGGGCCTGTGGGAGGGGAGCAGTACTTC. It codes for CASSQARGPVGGEQYF.

This clonotype was seen a few times. This rearrangement joins TRBV20-1 to TRBJ2-1; D may be TRBD1 or TRBD2 (5 bases each). With 3 bases removed from V and 7 bases from J, the gap between germline ends came to 13 bases. Germline assignment: CDR1 DFQATT and CDR2 SNEGSKA (reference sequence). This CDR3 has 13 residues. The CDR3 DNA follows: TGCAGTGCTAGCCTCACGGGGACGAATGAGCAGTTCTTC. It codes for CSASLTGTNEQFF.

This clonotype was seen only a few times. The rearrangement links TRBV5-1 to TRBJ1-6; D might be TRBD1 (6 bases). The CDR3 length is 15 residues. CDR1 is SGHRS, CDR2 YFSETQ, per germline. V gave up 4 bases and J gave up 10 bases, with 18 bases separating them. Here the CDR3 DNA reads TGCGCCAGCAGCCAAACAGGAACAGGGTTATCACCCCTCCACTTT. It encodes CASSQTGTGLSPLHF.

This clonotype showed up just a few times. The chain has TRBV5-1 and TRBJ2-1; TRBD2 might be the D (6 bases). Germline assignment: CDR1 SGHRS and CDR2 YFSETQ. V was pared by 7 bases and J by 0 bases, with 11 bases between. There are 14 residues in the CDR3. DNA of the CDR3: TGCGCCAGCGACTTGGGGGGCTCCTACAATGAGCAGTTCTTC. Translated, it gives CASDLGGSYNEQFF. Based on the CDR3 plus reference TRBV5-1 and TRBJ2-1, the full variable domain is KAGVTQTPRYLIKTRGQQVTLSCSPISGHRSVSWYQQTPGQGLQFLFEYFSETQRNKGNFPGRFSGRQFSNSRSEMNVSTLELGDSALYLCASDLGGSYNEQFFGPGTRLTVL.

J is TRBJ2-7 and V is TRBV12-3 or TRBV12-4; TRBD2 matches at 9 bases. V shed 6 bases, J shed 3 bases, and the junction held 6 bases outside the gene matches. The CDR3 is 14 residues long. In DNA, the CDR3 is TGTGCCAGCAGCGGGGCGGGGGGGCTCTACGAGCAGTACTTC. Amino acid sequence: CASSGAGGLYEQYF.

The V gene is TRBV27, the J gene TRBJ2-3, with TRBD2 matching 9 bases. Germline CDR1 is MNHEY and CDR2 is SMNVEV (reference sequence). The junction had 8 bases not matched to a gene; V was cut back by 4 bases and J by 3 bases. The CDR3 is 16 amino acids. CDR3 region: CASSSNGLARTDTQYF. The CDR3 region has the DNA TGTGCCAGCAGTTCAAACGGACTAGCGAGGACAGATACGCAGTATTTT.